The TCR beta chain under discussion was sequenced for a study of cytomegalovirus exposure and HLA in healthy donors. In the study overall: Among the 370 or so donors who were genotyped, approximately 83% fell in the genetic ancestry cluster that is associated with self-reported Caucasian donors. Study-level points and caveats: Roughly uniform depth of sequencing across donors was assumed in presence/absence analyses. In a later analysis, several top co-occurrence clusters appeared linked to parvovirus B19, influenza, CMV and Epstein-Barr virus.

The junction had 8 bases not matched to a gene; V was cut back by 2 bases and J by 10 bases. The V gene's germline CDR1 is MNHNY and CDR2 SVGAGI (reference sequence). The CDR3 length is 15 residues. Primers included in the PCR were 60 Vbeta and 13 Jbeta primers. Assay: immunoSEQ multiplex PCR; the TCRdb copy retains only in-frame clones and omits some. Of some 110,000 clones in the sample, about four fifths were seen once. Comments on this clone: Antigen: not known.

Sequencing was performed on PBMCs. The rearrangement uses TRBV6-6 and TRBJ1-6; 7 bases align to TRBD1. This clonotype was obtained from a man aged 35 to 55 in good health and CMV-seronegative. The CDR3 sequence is CASSYDGTVFSPLHF. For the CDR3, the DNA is TGTGCCAGCAGTTACGACGGGACAGTTTTCTCACCCCTCCACTTT.